These 22 T cell receptor beta chains originate from one sample sequenced in a study of shared clonotypes between healthy human individuals. Some clones are missing from TCRdb's copy, which holds only in-frame ones; the method was immunoSEQ multiplex PCR. The profile shows 2.3 million or so clones, 80% to 95% of them singletons. Input material: naive CD4+ T cells from PBMCs. The subset is: CD45RA+ positively selected. The source is a man aged 18 to 30 in good health. Some clones in this sample may be carry-over from other donors' samples.

The J gene is TRBJ2-7, the V gene TRBV7-8; TRBD1 matches 7 bases. With V trimmed by 4 bases and J by 5 bases, 2 bases remained unmatched. The CDR3 consists of 12 residues. The germline V gene encodes CDR1 SGHVS and CDR2 FQNEAQ. The CDR3 region has the DNA TGTGCCAGCAGCTCAGGGGGTGACGAGCAGTACTTC. This sequence encodes CASSSGGDEQYF.

The genes are TRBV6-1 and TRBJ1-2, with TRBD1 as a possible D gene (6 bases). Deletions cut 6 bases from V and 2 bases from J, with 16 bases between. CDR3 length: 15 amino acids. The V gene's germline CDR1 is MNHNS and CDR2 SASEGT. The CDR3 DNA reads as TGTGCCAGCAGACCTACAGGGAGGCGCAACTATGGCTACACCTTC. Residues: CASRPTGRRNYGYTF.

This clone was counted only a few times. The V gene is TRBV6-6, the J gene TRBJ1-5; D is possibly TRBD1 (5 bases). Germline lookup yields CDR1 MNHNY and CDR2 SVGAGI (reference sequence). V lost 5 bases and J lost 4, with 12 bases in between. The CDR3 sequence is 14 residues long. The CDR3 nucleotides are TGTGCCAGCAGTCCCGGGACTGTGAATCAGCCCCAGCATTTT. This gives the protein CASSPGTVNQPQHF.

This rearrangement joins TRBV6-1 to TRBJ2-2; 9 bases align to TRBD2. CDR1 is MNHNS and CDR2 is SASEGT in the germline V gene. With 3 bases clipped from V and 4 bases from J, the junction kept 12 bases outside the gene matches. This CDR3 is built from 18 residues. The CDR3 reads CASSDPTLSGRSTGELFF. The CDR3 DNA follows: TGTGCCAGCAGTGACCCAACCCTGAGCGGGAGGTCCACCGGGGAGCTGTTTTTT.

DNA for the CDR3: TGTGCCAGCAGCGGAGGAGCGGGACGCTCACAAGAGACCCAGTACTTC. The encoded protein is CASSGGAGRSQETQYF. The V gene is TRBV9, the J gene TRBJ2-5; 7 bases are shared with TRBD2. The CDR3 has 16 residues. Unmatched junction bases numbered 10, after V lost 3 bases and J lost 2 bases. Germline V gene sequence: CDR1 SGDLS, CDR2 YYNGEE.

The chain employs TRBV7-9 and TRBJ2-7, with a weak D call TRBD2 (7 bases). This CDR3 region has 17 residues. Germline CDR1 reads SEHNR; CDR2 reads FQNEAQ (reference sequence). The germline V and J ends were trimmed by 1 base and 0 bases, with 16 bases remaining between them. The CDR3 loop is CASSLVGGQRGSYEQYF. For the CDR3, the DNA is TGTGCCAGCAGCTTAGTGGGGGGCCAGCGGGGCTCCTACGAGCAGTACTTC.

About this clone itself: Other DNA sequences within the sample encode an identical CDR3. J is TRBJ1-1 and V is TRBV29-1, with D possibly being TRBD1 (6 bases). The CDR3 contains 11 residues. The V gene lost 6 bases and the J gene lost 6 bases, with 11 bases spanning the gap. Germline CDR1 SQVTM, CDR2 ANQGSEA. The chain's CDR3 is CSVGGGAEAFF. CDR3 nucleotide sequence: TGCAGCGTCGGAGGGGGGGCTGAAGCTTTCTTT.

The sample holds a few counts of this clone. The rearrangement links TRBV18 to TRBJ1-5, with D hard to call. Per the germline V gene, CDR1 is KGHSH and CDR2 is LQKENI. Trimming removed 3 bases from V and 0 bases from J, with 12 bases in between. CDR3 length: 16 residues. The CDR3 DNA sequence: TGTGCCAGCTCACCCGGAGGCCATAGTAGCAATCAGCCCCAGCATTTT. It specifies CASSPGGHSSNQPQHF.

J is TRBJ2-5 and V is TRBV12-1; TRBD2 is the table's D call and was not checked against the DNA. TRBV12-1 is given as a pseudogene. The CDR3 covers 16 residues. Here the CDR3 DNA reads TGTGCCAGCAGCCCCCGGACTAGCGGGTTCCAAGAGACCCAGTACTTC. Its protein product is CASSPRTSGFQETQYF.

The table lists this clone with a count of one. The chain is built from TRBV6-6 and TRBJ2-1, with a tentative D call TRBD1 (6 bases). CDR1 and CDR2 (germline): MNHNY, SVGAGI (reference sequence). The CDR3 consists of 13 residues. The V end was cut by 6 bases, the J end by 6 bases, with 12 bases between. Here the CDR3 reads CASRSTGSNEQFF. The CDR3 DNA sequence: TGTGCCAGCAGATCCACAGGGAGCAATGAGCAGTTCTTC.

The chain couples TRBV28 to TRBJ2-7; tentatively, D is TRBD1 (5 bases). V lost 4 bases to trimming and J lost 7 bases, with 11 bases between them. The V gene's germline CDR1 is MDHEN and CDR2 SYDVKM. This CDR3 is built from 12 residues. CDR3 nucleotide sequence: TGTGCCAGCAGTTCTTCAGGGCGAGAGCAGTACTTC. It specifies CASSSSGREQYF.

The genes are TRBV5-1 and TRBJ2-1, with D perhaps TRBD2 (5 bases). V lost 3 bases and J lost 7, with 11 bases in between. Germline V gene data show CDR1 as SGHRS and CDR2 as YFSETQ. This CDR3 region has 13 residues. Written as DNA, the CDR3 is TGCGCCAGCAGCTCGAATACTAGGAATGAGCAGTTCTTC. Protein: CASSSNTRNEQFF.

The V and J genes are TRBV6-5 and TRBJ1-5; D not certain. The CDR3 sequence is 15 residues long. Germline assignment: CDR1 MNHEY and CDR2 SVGAGI. V was shortened by 4 bases and J by 5 bases, with 15 bases between the two germline ends. The CDR3 reads CASSSIWEPYQPQHF. Written as DNA, the CDR3 is TGTGCCAGCAGTTCCATATGGGAGCCCTATCAGCCCCAGCATTTT.

A word on this clone: The sample has other DNA sequences that encode this CDR3 too. J is TRBJ1-2 and V is TRBV29-1; TRBD1 might be the D (6 bases). The CDR3 totals 13 residues. V gave up 1 base and J gave up 2 bases, with 8 bases separating them. Germline CDR1 is SQVTM and CDR2 is ANQGSEA. In DNA, the CDR3 is TGCAGCGTTGAAGGCCAGGGGAACTATGGCTACACCTTC. Protein sequence: CSVEGQGNYGYTF.

This rearrangement joins TRBV6-5 to TRBJ1-1; weak D call: TRBD1 (5 bases). The CDR3 runs to 13 residues. V dropped 4 bases and J dropped 1 base, with 7 bases sitting between them. CDR1 is MNHEY and CDR2 is SVGAGI in the germline V gene. The CDR3 DNA reads TGTGCCAGCAGTTTTGGACAGAACACTGAAGCTTTCTTT. It codes for CASSFGQNTEAFF.

CDR3 in amino acids: CASSFGTSGEKLFF. The CDR3 bases are TGTGCCAGCAGCTTCGGGACATCCGGGGAAAAACTGTTTTTT. The chain is built from TRBV7-9 and TRBJ1-4, with TRBD1 as a possible D gene (6 bases). Germline V gene lookup returns CDR1 SEHNR and CDR2 FQNEAQ (reference sequence). The CDR3 consists of 14 residues. Between the trimmed V and J ends, which lost 3 bases and 8 bases, there was a span of 13 bases. Looking up the rest from reference TRBV7-9 and TRBJ1-4 gives the full variable domain: DTGVSQNPRHKITKRGQNVTFRCDPISEHNRLYWYRQTLGQGPEFLTYFQNEAQLEKSRLLSDRFSAERPKGSFSTLEIQRTEQGDSAMYLCASSFGTSGEKLFFGSGTQLSVL.

This chain joins TRBV7-2 and TRBJ2-5; 11 bases agree with TRBD2. V lost 7 bases to trimming and J lost 6 bases; unmatched junction nucleotides: 10. This CDR3 is 15 amino acids long. Germline values: CDR1 SGHTA, CDR2 FQGNSA. CDR3 bases: TGTGCCAGCACCCAATCACTAGCGGGAGAAAAGACCCAGTACTTC. Translated, it gives CASTQSLAGEKTQYF.

The chain links TRBV7-3 to TRBJ2-1; 11 bases fit TRBD2. The CDR3 sequence is 17 residues long. Germline V gene data show CDR1 as SGHTA and CDR2 as FQGTGA. J lost 10 bases, V lost 0 bases, and 11 bases had no gene match. CDR3 in amino acids: CASSLTSGRAGGGEQFF. CDR3 nucleotide sequence: TGTGCCAGCAGCTTAACTAGCGGGAGGGCCGGGGGAGGCGAGCAGTTCTTC.

The rearrangement links TRBV27 to TRBJ2-7; D ambiguous. Deletions cut 5 bases from V and 5 bases from J, with 16 bases between. Germline CDR1 is MNHEY and CDR2 is SMNVEV (reference sequence). The CDR3 loop spans 14 amino acids. CDR3 bases: TGTGCCAGCAGTCCGACATGGGGTTGGGACGAGCAGTACTTC. Encoded protein: CASSPTWGWDEQYF.

Here the CDR3 DNA reads TGTGCCAGCAGTGAACGGACAGGGACTGGGGCCAACGTCCTGACTTTC. Translated, it gives CASSERTGTGANVLTF. The rearrangement uses TRBV2 and TRBJ2-6, with 8 nucleotides matching TRBD1. Unmatched junction bases numbered 2, after V lost 2 bases and J lost 2 bases. This CDR3 contains 16 residues. Germline V gives CDR1 SNHLY, CDR2 FYNNEI.

The rearrangement links TRBV5-4 to TRBJ1-4; 8 positions match TRBD1. Per the germline V gene, CDR1 is SGHNT and CDR2 is YYREEE (reference sequence). With V trimmed by 3 bases and J by 4 bases, 5 bases remained unmatched. The CDR3 totals 15 residues. The CDR3 DNA reads as TGTGCCAGCAGCTCTCAACAGGGGGGTAATGAAAAACTGTTTTTT. Translating it yields CASSSQQGGNEKLFF. Filled out from reference TRBV5-4 and TRBJ1-4, the complete variable domain reads ETGVTQSPTHLIKTRGQQVTLRCSSQSGHNTVSWYQQALGQGPQFIFQYYREEENGRGNFPPRFSGLQFPNYSSELNVNALELDDSALYLCASSSQQGGNEKLFFGSGTQLSVL.

The CDR3 sequence is CASNQDRTTDTQYF. CDR3 DNA sequence: TGTGCCAGCAACCAGGACAGGACCACAGATACGCAGTATTTT. The V gene is TRBV28, the J gene TRBJ2-3, with 7 bases lining up with TRBD1. The length of the CDR3 is 14 residues. Trimming cost V 7 bases and J 2 bases; bases outside gene matches: 6. The germline CDR1 and CDR2 sequences are MDHEN and SYDVKM.